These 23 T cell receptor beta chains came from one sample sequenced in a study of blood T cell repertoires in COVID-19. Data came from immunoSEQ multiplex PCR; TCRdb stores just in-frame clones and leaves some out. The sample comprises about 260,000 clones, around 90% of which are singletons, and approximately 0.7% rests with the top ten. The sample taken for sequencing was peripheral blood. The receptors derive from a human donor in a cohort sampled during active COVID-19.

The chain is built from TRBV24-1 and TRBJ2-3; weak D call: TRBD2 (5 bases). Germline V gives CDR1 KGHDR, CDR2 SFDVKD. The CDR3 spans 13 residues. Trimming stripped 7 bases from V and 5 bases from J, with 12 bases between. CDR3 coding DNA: TGTGCCACCAGAGGGCAGGCGGGAGATACGCAGTATTTT. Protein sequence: CATRGQAGDTQYF.

The CDR3 DNA follows: TGTGCCAGCAGCTCGGTAGGGGGGGCGAGAGAGCAGTACTTC. This codes for CASSSVGGAREQYF. This rearrangement joins TRBV6-2 or TRBV6-3 to TRBJ2-7, with TRBD2 as a possible D gene (7 bases). Germline loops: CDR1 MNHEY, CDR2 SVGEGT. V lost 6 bases and J 7 bases, leaving 19 bases between the germline ends. The CDR3 has 14 amino acids.

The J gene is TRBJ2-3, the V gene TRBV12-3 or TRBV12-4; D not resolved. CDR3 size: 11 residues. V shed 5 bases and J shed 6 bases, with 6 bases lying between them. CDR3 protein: CASSKEDTQYF. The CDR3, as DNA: TGTGCCAGCAGTAAAGAGGATACGCAGTATTTT.

CDR3 in amino acids: CASKRQGDTEAFF. In DNA, the CDR3 is TGCGCCAGCAAGCGTCAGGGTGACACTGAAGCTTTCTTT. V is TRBV5-1 and J is TRBJ1-1, with D possibly matching TRBD1 (5 bases). The CDR3 extends over 13 amino acids. The ends were cut back, 6 bases at V and 3 bases at J, with 12 bases in the middle. The germline V gene has CDR1 SGHRS and CDR2 YFSETQ.

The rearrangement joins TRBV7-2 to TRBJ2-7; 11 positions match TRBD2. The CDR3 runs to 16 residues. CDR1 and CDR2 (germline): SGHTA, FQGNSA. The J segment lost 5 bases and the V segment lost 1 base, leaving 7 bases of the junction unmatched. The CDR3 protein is CASSLVSSGRLDEQYF. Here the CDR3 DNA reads TGTGCCAGCAGCTTAGTGTCTAGCGGGAGGCTCGACGAGCAGTACTTC.

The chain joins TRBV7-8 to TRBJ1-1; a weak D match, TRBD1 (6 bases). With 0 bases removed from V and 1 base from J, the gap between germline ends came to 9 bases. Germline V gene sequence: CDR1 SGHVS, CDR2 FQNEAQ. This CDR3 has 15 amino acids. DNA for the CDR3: TGTGCCAGCAGCTTAGCCAGGGGTTCGAACACTGAAGCTTTCTTT. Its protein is CASSLARGSNTEAFF.

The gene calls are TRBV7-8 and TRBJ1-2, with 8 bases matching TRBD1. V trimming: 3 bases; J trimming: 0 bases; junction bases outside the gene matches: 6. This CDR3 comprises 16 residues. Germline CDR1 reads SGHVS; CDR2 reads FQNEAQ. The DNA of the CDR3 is TGTGCCAGCAGCTTTCGGGACAGGCGGACTAACTATGGCTACACCTTC. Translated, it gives CASSFRDRRTNYGYTF.

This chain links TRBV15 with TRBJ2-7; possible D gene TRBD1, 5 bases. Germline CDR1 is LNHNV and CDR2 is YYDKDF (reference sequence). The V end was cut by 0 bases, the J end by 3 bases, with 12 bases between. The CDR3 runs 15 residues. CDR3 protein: CATSRDRSGYYEQYF. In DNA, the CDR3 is TGTGCCACCAGCAGAGATCGATCAGGGTACTACGAGCAGTACTTC.

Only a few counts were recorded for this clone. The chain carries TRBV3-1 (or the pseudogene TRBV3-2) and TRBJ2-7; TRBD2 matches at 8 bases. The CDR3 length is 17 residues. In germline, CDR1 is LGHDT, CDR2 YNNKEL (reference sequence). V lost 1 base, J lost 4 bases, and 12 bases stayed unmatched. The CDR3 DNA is TGTGCCAGCAGCCAAGGTAGGGGTAGCGGGATAATATACGAGCAGTACTTC. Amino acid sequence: CASSQGRGSGIIYEQYF.

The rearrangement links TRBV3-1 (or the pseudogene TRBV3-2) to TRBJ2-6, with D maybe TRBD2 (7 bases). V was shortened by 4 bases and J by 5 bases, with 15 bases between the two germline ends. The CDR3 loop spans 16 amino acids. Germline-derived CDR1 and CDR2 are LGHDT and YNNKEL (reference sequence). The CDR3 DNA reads TGTGCCAGCAGCCCTCCGGGGGGCCCTTGGGCCAACGTCCTGACTTTC. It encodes CASSPPGGPWANVLTF.

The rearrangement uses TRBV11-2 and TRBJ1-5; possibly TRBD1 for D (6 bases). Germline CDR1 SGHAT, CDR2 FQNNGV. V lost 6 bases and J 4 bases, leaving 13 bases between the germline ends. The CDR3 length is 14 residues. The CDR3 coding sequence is TGTGCCAGCAGTGGGAGGGGGAGGAATCAGCCCCAGCATTTT. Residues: CASSGRGRNQPQHF.

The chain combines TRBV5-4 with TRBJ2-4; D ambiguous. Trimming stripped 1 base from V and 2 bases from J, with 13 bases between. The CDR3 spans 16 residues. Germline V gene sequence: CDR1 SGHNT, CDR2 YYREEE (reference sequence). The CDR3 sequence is CASSLHREMTKNIQYF. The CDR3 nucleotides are TGTGCCAGCAGCTTGCATCGTGAGATGACCAAAAACATTCAGTACTTC.

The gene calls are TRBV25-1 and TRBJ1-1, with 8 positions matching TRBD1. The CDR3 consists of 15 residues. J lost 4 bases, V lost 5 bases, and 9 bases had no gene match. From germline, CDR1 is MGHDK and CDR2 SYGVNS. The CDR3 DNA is TGTGCCAGCAGTACCGGAAGCGACAGGGGCACTGAAGCTTTCTTT. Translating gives CASSTGSDRGTEAFF.

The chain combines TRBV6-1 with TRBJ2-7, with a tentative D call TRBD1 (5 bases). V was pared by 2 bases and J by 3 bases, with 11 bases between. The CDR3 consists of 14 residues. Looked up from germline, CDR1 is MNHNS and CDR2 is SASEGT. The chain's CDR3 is CASSERQGRYEQYF. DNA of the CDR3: TGTGCCAGCAGTGAACGGCAGGGTCGCTACGAGCAGTACTTC.

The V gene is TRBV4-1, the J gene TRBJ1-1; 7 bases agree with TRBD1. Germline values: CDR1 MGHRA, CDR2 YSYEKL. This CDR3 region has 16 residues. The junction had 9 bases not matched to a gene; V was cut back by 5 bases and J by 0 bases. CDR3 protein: CASSSTTGVMNTEAFF. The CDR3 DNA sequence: TGCGCCAGCAGCTCAACTACAGGGGTCATGAACACTGAAGCTTTCTTT.

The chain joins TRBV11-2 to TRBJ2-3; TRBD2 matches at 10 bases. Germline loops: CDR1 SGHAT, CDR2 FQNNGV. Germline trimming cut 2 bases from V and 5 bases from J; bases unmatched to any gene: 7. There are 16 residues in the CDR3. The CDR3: CASSLISGGAEDTQYF. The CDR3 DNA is TGTGCCAGCAGCTTAATAAGCGGGGGGGCCGAAGATACGCAGTATTTT.

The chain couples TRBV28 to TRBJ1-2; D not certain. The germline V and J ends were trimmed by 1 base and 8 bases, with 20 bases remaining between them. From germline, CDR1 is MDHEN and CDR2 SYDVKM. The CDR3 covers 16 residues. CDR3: CASSLFGQASLVGYTF. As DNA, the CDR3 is TGTGCCAGCAGTTTATTCGGCCAGGCGTCTTTAGTCGGCTACACCTTC.

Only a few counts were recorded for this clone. The CDR3 sequence is CASSVAYGLAGVRDEQYF. The CDR3 coding sequence is TGTGCCAGCAGCGTAGCATACGGACTAGCGGGAGTACGGGACGAGCAGTACTTC. V gene TRBV9 combines with J gene TRBJ2-7; TRBD2 agrees at 13 bases. This CDR3 has 18 amino acids. After removal of 0 bases from V and 5 bases from J, the junction contained 11 bases not matched to a gene. Germline V CDR1 and CDR2: SGDLS, YYNGEE.

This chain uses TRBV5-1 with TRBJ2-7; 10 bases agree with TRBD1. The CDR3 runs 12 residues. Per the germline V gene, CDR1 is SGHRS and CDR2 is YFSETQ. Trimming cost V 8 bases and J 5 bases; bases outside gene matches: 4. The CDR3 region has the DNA TGCGCCAGTCGACAGGGGGCGGACGAGCAGTACTTC. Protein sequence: CASRQGADEQYF.

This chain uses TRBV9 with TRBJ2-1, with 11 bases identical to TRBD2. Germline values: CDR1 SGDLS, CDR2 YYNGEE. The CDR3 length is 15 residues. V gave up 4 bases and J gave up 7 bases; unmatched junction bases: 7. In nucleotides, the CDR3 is TGTGCCAGCAGCCCCCTAGCGGGGGGCCTAAATGAGCAGTTCTTC. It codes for CASSPLAGGLNEQFF. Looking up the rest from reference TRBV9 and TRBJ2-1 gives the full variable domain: DSGVTQTPKHLITATGQRVTLRCSPRSGDLSVYWYQQSLDQGLQFLIQYYNGEERAKGNILERFSAQQFPDLHSELNLSSLELGDSALYFCASSPLAGGLNEQFFGPGTRLTVL.

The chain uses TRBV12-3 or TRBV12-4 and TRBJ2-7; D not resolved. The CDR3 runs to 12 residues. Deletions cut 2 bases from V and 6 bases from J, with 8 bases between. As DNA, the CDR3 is TGTGCCAGCAGTTTAATCCCCTTCGAGCAGTACTTC. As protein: CASSLIPFEQYF.

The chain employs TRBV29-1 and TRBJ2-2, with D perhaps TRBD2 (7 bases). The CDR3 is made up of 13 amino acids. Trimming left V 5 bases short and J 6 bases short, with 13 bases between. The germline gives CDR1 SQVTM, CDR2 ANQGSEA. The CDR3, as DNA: TGCAGCGTTCTGAAGGGGGGGGCCGGGGAGCTGTTTTTT. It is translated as CSVLKGGAGELFF.

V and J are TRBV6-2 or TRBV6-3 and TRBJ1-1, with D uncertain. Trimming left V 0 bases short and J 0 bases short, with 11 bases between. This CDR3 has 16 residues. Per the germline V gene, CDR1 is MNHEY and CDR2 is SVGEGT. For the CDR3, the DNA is TGTGCCAGCAGTTACTCGTGGGAGAATATGAACACTGAAGCTTTCTTT. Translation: CASSYSWENMNTEAFF.